This T cell receptor beta chain is from a study of CD8+ T cells in alopecia areata. Findings of the study overall: Normal-skin resident alphabeta T cells also appear among scalp sample sequences. Numerous expanded lesional clones remained in scalp and blood during tofacitinib. Scalp clonality and expanded CD8+ clones among the top 100 were significantly decreased by tofacitinib.

As concerns this clone: Its antigen is currently unknown.

The treatment denotes: oral pan-JAK inhibitor, 5-10 mg twice daily. Specimens obtained from alopecia areata patients comprised lesional scalp punch biopsies and peripheral blood. The sequencing template was cDNA reverse transcribed from extracted RNA. Using immunoSEQ multiplex PCR, the repertoire was profiled, and TCRdb retains in-frame clones only, with some absent. The sample lists about 200,000 clones, about 60% seen once, with over 3% in the top ten. This clonotype was sampled from a human donor with alopecia areata. Here the sequenced sample was CD4+ T cells sorted from blood, taken at week 4, from a patient treated with tofacitinib.

CDR3 DNA sequence: TGTGCCACCAGACTAGCGGGGGGGCCCAACCAAAAAGGCTACACCTTC. Its translation is CATRLAGGPNQKGYTF. The J gene is TRBJ1-2, the V gene TRBV15; TRBD1 is a possible D gene (6 bases). Germline-derived CDR1 and CDR2 are LNHNV and YYDKDF (reference sequence). This CDR3 has 16 residues. Trimming stripped 6 bases from V and 8 bases from J, with 25 bases between.